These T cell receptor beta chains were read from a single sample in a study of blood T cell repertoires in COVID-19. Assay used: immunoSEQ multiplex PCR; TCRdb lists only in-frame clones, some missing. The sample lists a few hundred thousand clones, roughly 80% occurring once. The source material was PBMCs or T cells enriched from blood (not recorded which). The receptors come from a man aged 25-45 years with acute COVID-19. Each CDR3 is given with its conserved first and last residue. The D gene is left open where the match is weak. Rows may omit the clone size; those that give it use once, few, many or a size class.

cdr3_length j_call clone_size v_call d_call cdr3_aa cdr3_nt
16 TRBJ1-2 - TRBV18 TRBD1 CASSPTTGSKNYGYTF TGTGCCAGCTCACCAACGACAGGGTCCAAAAACTATGGCTACACCTTC
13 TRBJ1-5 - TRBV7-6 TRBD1 CASSITGDQPQHF TGTGCCAGCAGCATCACAGGGGACCAGCCCCAGCATTTT
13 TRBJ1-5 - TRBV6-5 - CASSLGGAQPQHF TGTGCCAGCAGCCTTGGAGGGGCTCAGCCCCAGCATTTT
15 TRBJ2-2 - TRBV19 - CASSINSGGAGELFF TGTGCCAGTAGTATAAACAGCGGAGGGGCCGGGGAGCTGTTTTTT
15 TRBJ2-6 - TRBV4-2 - CASSKAISGANVLTF TGTGCCAGCAGCAAAGCCATCTCTGGGGCCAACGTCCTGACTTTC
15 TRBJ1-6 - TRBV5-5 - CASSPRHASNSPLHF TGTGCCAGCAGCCCCCGACACGCATCTAATTCACCCCTCCACTTT
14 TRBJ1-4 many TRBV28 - CASSSSKPNEKLFF TGTGCCAGCAGTTCGTCGAAGCCTAATGAAAAACTGTTTTTT
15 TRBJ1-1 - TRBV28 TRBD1 CASSRTGTGNTEAFF TGTGCCAGCAGCCGAACTGGGACAGGGAACACTGAAGCTTTCTTT
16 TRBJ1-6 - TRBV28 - CASFPRGRTINSPLHF TGTGCCAGCTTCCCTCGGGGGAGAACGATTAATTCACCCCTCCACTTT
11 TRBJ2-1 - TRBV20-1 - CSADNSVEQFF TGCAGTGCAGATAATAGTGTTGAGCAGTTCTTC
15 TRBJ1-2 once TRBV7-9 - CASSSPGATPGGYTF TGTGCCAGCAGCTCACCAGGGGCCACGCCCGGTGGCTACACCTTC
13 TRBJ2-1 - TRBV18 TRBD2 CASSPPSGNEQFF TGTGCCAGCTCACCACCTAGCGGGAATGAGCAGTTCTTC
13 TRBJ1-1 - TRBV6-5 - CASSYFTDTEAFF TGTGCCAGCAGTTACTTTACAGACACTGAAGCTTTCTTT
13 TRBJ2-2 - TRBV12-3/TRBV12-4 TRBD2 CASSRTRPGELFF TGTGCCAGCAGTCGGACTAGGCCCGGGGAGCTGTTTTTT
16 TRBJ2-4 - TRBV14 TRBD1 CASSRGQGGNKNIQYF TGTGCCAGCAGCCGAGGACAGGGGGGAAATAAAAACATTCAGTACTTC
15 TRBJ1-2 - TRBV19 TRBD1 CASRGQGEKIYGYTF TGTGCCAGTAGGGGGCAGGGGGAAAAGATCTATGGCTACACCTTC
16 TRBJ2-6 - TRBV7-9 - CASSRQDSSGANVLTF TGTGCCAGCAGCAGACAGGATTCCTCTGGGGCCAACGTCCTGACTTTC
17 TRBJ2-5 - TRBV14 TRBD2 CASSPGLRAGIPRTQYF TGTGCCAGCAGCCCAGGACTGAGAGCGGGGATCCCCAGGACCCAGTACTTC
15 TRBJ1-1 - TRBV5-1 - CASSSRTAMNTEAFF TGCGCCAGCAGCTCTCGGACAGCAATGAACACTGAAGCTTTCTTT
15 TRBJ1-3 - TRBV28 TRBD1 CASSSAGQGWDTIYF TGTGCCAGCAGTTCTGCTGGACAGGGGTGGGACACCATATATTTT
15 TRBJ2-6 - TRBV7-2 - CASSNRQSGANVLTF TGTGCCAGCAGCAACCGACAGTCTGGGGCCAACGTCCTGACTTTC
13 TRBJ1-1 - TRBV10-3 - CATGGQSGTEAFF TGTGCCACTGGAGGACAGAGTGGCACTGAAGCTTTCTTT
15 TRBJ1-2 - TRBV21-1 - CASSKAVAARPRYTF TGTGCCAGCAGCAAAGCCGTTGCTGCCAGGCCTCGCTACACCTTC
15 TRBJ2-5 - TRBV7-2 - CASSLGGLLQETQYF TGTGCCAGCAGCTTAGGAGGTTTACTCCAAGAGACCCAGTACTTC
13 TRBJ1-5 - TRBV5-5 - CASRQGGGQPQHF TGTGCCAGCCGTCAGGGTGGGGGGCAGCCCCAGCATTTT
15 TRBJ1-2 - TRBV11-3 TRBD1 CASSLGQGAGYGYTF TGTGCCAGCAGCTTAGGGCAGGGGGCTGGCTATGGCTACACCTTC
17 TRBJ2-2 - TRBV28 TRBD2 CASSIFGLAGAGGELFF TGTGCCAGCAGCATATTCGGACTAGCGGGAGCTGGCGGGGAGCTGTTTTTT
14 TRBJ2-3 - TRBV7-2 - CASSLRHFTDTQYF TGTGCCAGCAGCCTAAGACATTTCACAGATACGCAGTATTTT
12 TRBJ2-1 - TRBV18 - CASHGVGVAQFF TGTGCCAGCCATGGGGTAGGGGTCGCGCAGTTCTTC
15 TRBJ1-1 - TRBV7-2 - CASSPVGLLNTEAFF TGTGCCAGCAGCCCGGTGGGACTTTTAAACACTGAAGCTTTCTTT
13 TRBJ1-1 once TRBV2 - CASSEGVLHKAFF TGTGCCAGCAGTGAGGGCGTTCTCCATAAAGCTTTCTTT
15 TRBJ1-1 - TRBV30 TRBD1 CAWKQGATPRTEAFF TGTGCCTGGAAACAGGGGGCGACCCCACGGACTGAAGCTTTCTTT
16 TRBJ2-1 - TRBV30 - CAWSVPGQSSYNEQFF TGTGCCTGGAGTGTACCTGGGCAGAGCTCCTACAATGAGCAGTTCTTC
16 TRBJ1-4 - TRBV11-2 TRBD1 CASSHSRQGSNEKLFF TGTGCCAGCAGCCACTCCCGACAGGGTTCTAATGAAAAACTGTTTTTT
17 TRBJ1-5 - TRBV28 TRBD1 CASSNWDRGVGNQPQHF TGTGCCAGCAGTAACTGGGACAGGGGTGTTGGCAATCAGCCCCAGCATTTT
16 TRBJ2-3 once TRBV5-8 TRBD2 CASSFGLAGLTDTQYF TGTGCCAGCAGCTTTGGTCTAGCGGGGCTAACAGATACGCAGTATTTT
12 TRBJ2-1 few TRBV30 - CAWQTGINEQFF TGTGCCTGGCAGACGGGAATCAATGAGCAGTTCTTC
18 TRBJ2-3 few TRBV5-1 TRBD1 CASSLVGQGGSRTDTQYF TGCGCCAGCAGCTTGGTTGGACAGGGCGGTAGTAGGACAGATACGCAGTATTTT
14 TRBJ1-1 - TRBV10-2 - CASSEAGVNTEAFF TGCGCCAGCAGTGAAGCAGGGGTGAACACTGAAGCTTTCTTT
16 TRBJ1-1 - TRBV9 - CASSVSRGGMNTEAFF TGTGCCAGCAGCGTATCACGAGGGGGAATGAACACTGAAGCTTTCTTT
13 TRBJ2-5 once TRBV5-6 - CASSLVQQETQYF TGTGCCAGCAGCTTGGTACAGCAAGAGACCCAGTACTTC
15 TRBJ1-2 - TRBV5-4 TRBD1 CASSLPGGMSYGYTF TGTGCCAGCAGCTTACCAGGGGGAATGAGCTATGGCTACACCTTC
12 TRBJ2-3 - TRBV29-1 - CSGGGGTDTQYF TGCAGCGGAGGGGGGGGCACAGATACGCAGTATTTT
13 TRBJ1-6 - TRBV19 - CASSIKRGSPLHF TGTGCCAGTAGTATTAAAAGGGGTTCACCCCTCCACTTT
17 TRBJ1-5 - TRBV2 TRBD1 CASSPPGQGSRNQPQHF TGTGCCAGCTCCCCCCCCGGACAGGGGTCTCGCAATCAGCCCCAGCATTTT
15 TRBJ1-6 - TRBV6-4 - CASRPRGGVGSPLHF TGTGCCAGCAGGCCCCGGGGAGGGGTAGGGTCACCCCTCCACTTT
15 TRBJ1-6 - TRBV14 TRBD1 CASSQVGTGNSPLHF TGTGCCAGCAGCCAAGTAGGGACAGGGAATTCACCCCTCCACTTT
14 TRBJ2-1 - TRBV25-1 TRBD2 CATKREGSYNEQFF TGTGCCACCAAGCGGGAGGGGTCCTACAATGAGCAGTTCTTC
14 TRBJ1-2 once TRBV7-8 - CASSLVSGAFGYTF TGTGCCAGCAGCTTAGTTTCAGGGGCCTTTGGCTACACCTTC